This T cell receptor (beta chain) was sequenced in a study of identical twins. Donors uniformly comprised healthy Caucasians. Via MiXCR, TCRdb re-called the 5' RACE reads, giving one row per CDR3 protein. The data contain about 250,000 distinct CDR3 sequences, 6.5% to 9% of them singletons. CDR1 is LNHNV and CDR2 is YYDKDF in the germline V gene (reference sequence). The CDR3 has 19 amino acids. J was trimmed by 2 bases and V by 1 base; bases with no gene match: 5. This clonotype was seen a few times. What it binds is not known. Points from the study as a whole: The presence of invariant MAIT and iNKT cells could partly confound analyses of zero-insertion sequences.

The same sample was also studied in work on yellow fever vaccine responses in identical twins.

This receptor was identified in a woman between 18 and 29 years old in good health. Input material: CD8+ T cells sorted from blood. V is TRBV15 and J is TRBJ2-2, with 15 bases that match TRBD2. The CDR3 here is CATSRAQGLAGGNTGELFF. CDR3 nucleotides: TGTGCCACCAGCAGAGCCCAGGGACTAGCGGGGGGTAACACCGGGGAGCTGTTTTTT.